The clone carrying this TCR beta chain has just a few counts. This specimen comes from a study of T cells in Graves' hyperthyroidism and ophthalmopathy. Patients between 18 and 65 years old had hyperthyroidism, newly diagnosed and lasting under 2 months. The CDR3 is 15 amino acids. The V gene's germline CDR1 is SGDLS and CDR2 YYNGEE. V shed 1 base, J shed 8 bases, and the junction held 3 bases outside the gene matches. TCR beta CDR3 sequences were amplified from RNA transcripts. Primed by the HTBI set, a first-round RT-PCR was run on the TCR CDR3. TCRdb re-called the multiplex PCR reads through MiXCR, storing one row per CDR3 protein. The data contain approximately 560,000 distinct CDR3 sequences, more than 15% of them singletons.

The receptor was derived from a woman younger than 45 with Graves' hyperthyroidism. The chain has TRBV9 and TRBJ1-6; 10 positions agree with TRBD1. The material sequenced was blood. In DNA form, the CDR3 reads TGTGCCAGCAGCGTACTCGGGACAGGGGATTCACCCCTCCACTTT. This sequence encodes CASSVLGTGDSPLHF.